This entry features one TCR beta chain sequence. Its cognate antigen is unknown. The germline CDR1 and CDR2 sequences are MGHRA and YSYEKL. V was shortened by 1 base and J by 6 bases, with 12 bases between the two germline ends. The CDR3 totals 15 residues. Repertoires were generated with immunoSEQ multiplex PCR, while TCRdb's copy carries only in-frame clones and drops some. Here the sample spans approximately 170,000 clones, 80% to 90% being singletons. This entry is derived from a study of T cell responses to AZD1222 COVID-19 vaccine. For the study at large: Second doses at about 4 or about 12 weeks were pooled. The study's findings and limits: The study found Spike-specific TCR breadth and depth rose after two AZD1222 doses.

The clonotype was recovered from an adult in good health. Source: peripheral blood, taken on day 0 of AZD1222 vaccination. The chain combines TRBV4-1 with TRBJ2-2, with a possible D match to TRBD1 (6 bases). The CDR3 sequence is CASSQAGASAGELFF. The CDR3 DNA reads as TGCGCCAGCAGCCAAGCAGGGGCGTCGGCCGGGGAGCTGTTTTTT.